Each of the 20 T cell receptor beta chains below was sequenced from the same sample in a study of T cells after yellow fever vaccination. MiXCR, applied by TCRdb to the 5' RACE reads, yields one record per CDR3 protein. The sample holds about 400,000 distinct CDR3 sequences, 6.2% seen once. Sample: PBMCs, taken 5 days after the yellow fever booster vaccination. Source of these receptors: a man between 25 and 39 years old who received the YFV17D yellow fever vaccine.

This clonotype was counted ten times or more. This chain connects TRBV27 to TRBJ2-1, with a tentative D call TRBD2 (5 bases). V lost 3 bases and J lost 4, with 13 bases in between. Germline CDR1 reads MNHEY; CDR2 reads SMNVEV (reference sequence). This CDR3 is built from 15 residues. The CDR3 coding sequence is TGTGCCAGCAGTTTCGATACTAGTGCTTACAATGAGCAGTTCTTC. This gives the protein CASSFDTSAYNEQFF.

This clonotype was seen repeatedly, ten times or more. The genes are TRBV7-9 and TRBJ2-1; the D gene is possibly TRBD2 (6 bases). Looked up from germline, CDR1 is SEHNR and CDR2 is FQNEAQ (reference sequence). The CDR3 is 13 amino acids. V lost 11 bases, J lost 8 bases, and 19 bases lay in between. CDR3: CAAIRTREYEQFF. In nucleotides, the CDR3 is TGTGCCGCAATCCGGACCCGGGAGTATGAGCAGTTCTTC.

This clonotype was seen a handful of times. The V and J genes are TRBV20-1 and TRBJ2-5; TRBD1 aligns across 8 bases. Trimming cost V 6 bases and J 5 bases; bases outside gene matches: 8. CDR3 length: 13 residues. Germline assignment: CDR1 DFQATT and CDR2 SNEGSKA (reference sequence). Here the CDR3 reads CSATQGARETQYF. The DNA for the CDR3 is TGCAGTGCAACGCAGGGGGCGCGGGAGACCCAGTACTTC.

The chain employs TRBV3-1 and TRBJ1-6; D gene unclear. V lost 0 bases and J lost 15, with 9 bases in between. From germline, CDR1 is LGHDT and CDR2 YNNKEL (reference sequence). The CDR3 contains 12 residues. The CDR3 sequence is CASSQDYGVLHF. The CDR3 nucleotides are TGTGCCAGCAGCCAAGATTACGGGGTCCTCCACTTT.

This clonotype was detected a few times. The chain is built from TRBV28 and TRBJ2-7; 8 nucleotides match TRBD1. The J segment lost 6 bases and the V segment lost 6 bases, leaving 13 bases of the junction unmatched. The CDR3 contains 15 residues. In germline, CDR1 is MDHEN, CDR2 SYDVKM. CDR3 amino acids: CASSTDRVTGIEQYF. CDR3 sequence (DNA): TGTGCCAGCAGCACGGACAGGGTTACGGGTATCGAGCAGTACTTC.

The chain couples TRBV18 to TRBJ1-1; TRBD1 is a possible D gene (6 bases). The CDR3 totals 17 residues. The germline gives CDR1 KGHSH, CDR2 LQKENI. V gave up 3 bases and J gave up 0 bases, with 17 bases separating them. The CDR3 DNA follows: TGTGCCAGCTCACCCACGACAGGAGGGAGGATGAACACTGAAGCTTTCTTT. The encoded protein is CASSPTTGGRMNTEAFF.

This clonotype was detected many times. CDR3 residues: CSAIAGATEGAQYF. The CDR3 DNA reads TGCAGCGCAATAGCCGGGGCTACCGAAGGGGCCCAGTACTTC. The chain is built from TRBV29-1 and TRBJ2-5, with D perhaps being TRBD1 or TRBD2 (5 bases each). The CDR3 sequence is 14 residues long. Germline loops: CDR1 SQVTM, CDR2 ANQGSEA. V was shortened by 7 bases and J by 9 bases, with 24 bases between the two germline ends.

This clonotype occurred a few times. The rearrangement uses TRBV10-3 and TRBJ2-1, with unresolved D. The germline CDR1 and CDR2 sequences are ENHRY and SYGVKD. The CDR3 runs to 13 residues. V lost 8 bases to trimming and J lost 0 bases, with 8 bases between them. CDR3 sequence: CAIGRNSYNEQFF. The CDR3 nucleotides read TGTGCCATCGGGCGTAACTCCTACAATGAGCAGTTCTTC.

The chain carries TRBV30 and TRBJ2-1; D may be TRBD2 (5 bases). Germline CDR1 and CDR2: GTSNPN and SVGIG (reference sequence). The CDR3 runs 13 residues. V was shortened by 5 bases and J by 4 bases, with 12 bases between the two germline ends. The CDR3 loop reads CAWGLGRYNEQFF. Written as DNA, the CDR3 is TGTGCCTGGGGTCTAGGGAGATACAATGAGCAGTTCTTC.

This clonotype has only a few counts. The chain carries TRBV10-3 and TRBJ1-6, with 7 nucleotides matching TRBD1. Trimming cost V 2 bases and J 3 bases; bases outside gene matches: 1. CDR3 size: 15 residues. The germline gives CDR1 ENHRY, CDR2 SYGVKD. The CDR3 DNA reads as TGTGCCATCAGTGAGGGGGACAGCTATAATTCACCCCTCCACTTT. Protein sequence: CAISEGDSYNSPLHF.

This clonotype was observed a few times. CDR3 sequence (DNA): TGTGCCAGCAGAGTAACAGGGCAGGGGTGGTACAATGAGCAGTTCTTC. Protein product: CASRVTGQGWYNEQFF. This sequence joins TRBV6-2 or TRBV6-3 and TRBJ2-1; D is perhaps TRBD1 (6 bases). Germline assignment: CDR1 MNHEY and CDR2 SVGEGT. The V and J ends lost 6 bases and 4 bases respectively, with 19 bases between them. The length of the CDR3 is 16 residues.

This clonotype appeared a few times. The chain recombines TRBV5-6 with TRBJ2-7; no clear D gene. V was trimmed by 2 bases and J by 5 bases, leaving 5 bases between them. The CDR3 runs 11 residues. Germline V gene data show CDR1 as SGHDT and CDR2 as YYEEEE. The CDR3 here is CASSFNDEQYF. CDR3 nucleotides: TGTGCCAGCAGCTTCAACGACGAGCAGTACTTC.

The chain carries TRBV5-1 and TRBJ1-4, with D possibly TRBD1 on 5 matching bases. The CDR3 totals 15 residues. Germline-derived CDR1 and CDR2 are SGHRS and YFSETQ. V was trimmed by 4 bases and J by 8 bases, leaving 18 bases between them. Written as DNA, the CDR3 is TGCGCCAGCAGCCGCCGTGGAGGGGAGTACGAAAAACTGTTTTTT. This gives the protein CASSRRGGEYEKLFF.

The chain couples TRBV12-3 or TRBV12-4 to TRBJ1-2, with D unresolved. With 5 bases removed from V and 2 bases from J, the gap between germline ends came to 9 bases. The CDR3 sequence is 13 residues long. The CDR3 region has the DNA TGTGCCAGCAGTCCCGGACGGAACTATGGCTACACCTTC. This encodes CASSPGRNYGYTF.

The gene calls are TRBV25-1 and TRBJ1-1; tentatively, D is TRBD1 (6 bases). The V and J ends lost 7 bases and 4 bases respectively, with 10 bases between them. Germline values: CDR1 MGHDK, CDR2 SYGVNS. CDR3 length: 12 residues. CDR3 residues: CASTLGATEAFF. The CDR3 DNA is TGTGCCAGCACCCTGGGGGCCACTGAAGCTTTCTTT.

This clonotype was counted many times. The chain has TRBV12-3 or TRBV12-4 and TRBJ2-7; 7 positions agree with TRBD2. CDR3 length: 16 amino acids. Trimming at V came to 4 bases and at J to 6 bases, leaving 15 bases not matched to a gene. CDR3 sequence: CASSSNRLAAKGEQYF. Here the CDR3 DNA reads TGTGCCAGCAGTTCGAACAGACTAGCAGCAAAGGGCGAGCAGTACTTC.

This clonotype was recorded many times. The chain combines TRBV7-9 with TRBJ2-7; 10 nucleotides agree with TRBD1. V was pared by 5 bases and J by 6 bases, with 7 bases of the junction left unmatched. CDR3 length: 14 residues. Germline-derived CDR1 and CDR2 are SEHNR and FQNEAQ (reference sequence). CDR3 DNA: TGTGCCAGCAGCACCCCGACAGGGGGCGCCGAGCAGTACTTC. It yields the protein CASSTPTGGAEQYF.

The rearrangement joins TRBV6-2 or TRBV6-3 to TRBJ2-1; D is undetermined. Germline V gene lookup returns CDR1 MNHEY and CDR2 SVGEGT. CDR3 length: 13 residues. V shed 5 bases and J shed 6 bases, with 11 bases lying between them. The CDR3 nucleotides read TGTGCCAGCAGTGTATCCAACACCAATGAGCAGTTCTTC. Encoded protein: CASSVSNTNEQFF.

In nucleotides, the CDR3 is TGCAGTGCAAACAACGACAAGAACACTGAAGCTTTCTTT. It yields the protein CSANNDKNTEAFF. The V call is TRBV20-1, the J call TRBJ1-1; D unresolved. The germline V and J ends were trimmed by 6 bases and 1 base, with 12 bases remaining between them. The CDR3 length is 13 residues. The V gene's germline CDR1 is DFQATT and CDR2 SNEGSKA (reference sequence).

This clonotype was counted between two and nine times. V is TRBV5-1 and J is TRBJ2-5; the match to TRBD1 covers 8 bases. J lost 5 bases, V lost 5 bases, and 11 bases had no gene match. This CDR3 is 15 amino acids long. Germline V gives CDR1 SGHRS, CDR2 YFSETQ. CDR3 DNA sequence: TGCGCCAGCAGAATGGGGACAGGTCCACAGGAGACCCAGTACTTC. Its translation is CASRMGTGPQETQYF.